The 5 T cell receptor beta chains reported below all come from one sample, sequenced in a study of regulatory T cells in long-lasting Graves disease. Construction of TCR beta libraries relied on iRepertoire HTBI primers and on Arm-PCR targeting CDR3 regions. TCRdb reanalysed the multiplex PCR reads using MiXCR and keeps one entry per CDR3 protein. The sample gives some 370,000 distinct CDR3 sequences, 20% to 25% of which show up once; around 30% is in the top ten. Time point noted: persistent/refractory GD, antithyroid drugs over 5 years with positive TRAb. From RNA extracted from PBMCs, the TCR library was made. Here the sequenced sample was peripheral blood mononuclear cells (PBMCs), taken when the disease was refractory, from a patient treated with antithyroid drugs. These receptors were obtained from a woman in her thirties or forties with Graves disease.

This clonotype was seen repeatedly, ten times or more. This chain links TRBV28 with TRBJ2-5; weak D call: TRBD1 (5 bases). V was clipped by 5 bases and J by 1 base, with 11 bases between them. Germline CDR1 is MDHEN and CDR2 is SYDVKM. This CDR3 has 14 amino acids. As DNA, the CDR3 is TGTGCCAGCAGTCCGCACACAGGCCAAGAGACCCAGTACTTC. It translates to CASSPHTGQETQYF.

In this sample, this clonotype turned up a few times. The chain has TRBV13 and TRBJ2-7; 10 bases fit TRBD1. There are 14 residues in the CDR3. CDR1 and CDR2 from the germline V gene are PRHDT and FYEKMQ (reference sequence). With 5 bases clipped from V and 5 bases from J, the junction kept 6 bases outside the gene matches. In DNA, the CDR3 is TGTGCCAGCAGCCGTAGACAGGGGGCCGACGAGCAGTACTTC. It yields the protein CASSRRQGADEQYF.

The rearrangement links TRBV6-1 to TRBJ2-1, with D perhaps TRBD2 (6 bases). The CDR3 loop spans 16 amino acids. Germline lookup yields CDR1 MNHNS and CDR2 SASEGT. The V end lost 2 bases, the J end lost 0 bases, and 11 bases lay between the germline ends. The CDR3 region is CASSERVGSSYNEQFF. CDR3 coding DNA: TGTGCCAGCAGTGAAAGGGTCGGGAGCTCCTACAATGAGCAGTTCTTC.

There are a few counts of this clonotype. The chain uses TRBV10-2 and TRBJ2-5; 8 positions agree with TRBD2. The CDR3 runs 16 residues. Unmatched junction bases numbered 5, after V lost 1 base and J lost 1 base. In germline, CDR1 is WSHSY, CDR2 SAAADI. The CDR3 loop reads CASSEYGSGTQETQYF. The CDR3 region has the DNA TGCGCCAGCAGTGAGTATGGTAGCGGGACCCAAGAGACCCAGTACTTC.

This clonotype has only a few counts. This chain links TRBV19 with TRBJ2-2; 12 nucleotides line up with TRBD1. The V and J ends lost 5 bases and 9 bases, in that order; junction bases with no gene match: 7. The CDR3 spans 15 residues. Per the germline V gene, CDR1 is LNHDA and CDR2 is SQIVND (reference sequence). The CDR3 spells CASSSAGTGGRELFF. The CDR3 nucleotides read TGTGCCAGTAGTTCGGCCGGGACAGGGGGCCGGGAGCTGTTTTTT.